What follows are 17 T cell receptor beta chains derived from one specimen sequenced in a study of T cells after yellow fever vaccination. TCRdb ran MiXCR on the 5' RACE reads and lists one entry per CDR3 protein. The data show 500,000 to 700,000 distinct CDR3 sequences, 15% to 20% seen once. Sequenced material: PBMCs, taken 15 days after the yellow fever booster vaccination. The origin of the receptors is a man between 25 and 39 years old who received the YFV17D yellow fever vaccine.

This sequence joins TRBV4-3 and TRBJ2-5; D uncertain. Per the germline V gene, CDR1 is LGHNA and CDR2 is YSLEER. The CDR3 runs to 13 residues. V was pared by 0 bases and J by 5 bases, with 7 bases between. DNA of the CDR3: TGCGCCAGCAGCCAAGAAACCCGGGAGACCCAGTACTTC. Its translation: CASSQETRETQYF.

V gene TRBV7-9 combines with J gene TRBJ2-6; D may be TRBD2 (6 bases). Trimming stripped 5 bases from V and 1 base from J, with 9 bases between. Per the germline V gene, CDR1 is SEHNR and CDR2 is FQNEAQ (reference sequence). This CDR3 is 15 amino acids long. The CDR3 bases are TGTGCCAGCAGCGAAGCGGGTTCTGGGGCCAACGTCCTGACTTTC. Translated, it gives CASSEAGSGANVLTF.

The CDR3 nucleotides read TGTGCCAGCAGTTACGTGGCACCTGGAGACTATGGCTACACCTTC. Translated, it gives CASSYVAPGDYGYTF. V gene TRBV6-5 combines with J gene TRBJ1-2; D is undetermined. Germline values: CDR1 MNHEY, CDR2 SVGAGI. The CDR3 covers 15 residues. Trimming stripped 2 bases from V and 3 bases from J, with 13 bases between.

The V gene is TRBV12-3 or TRBV12-4, the J gene TRBJ2-2, with 9 bases fitting TRBD1. V dropped 5 bases and J dropped 0; count of bases not matched to a gene: 4. The CDR3 extends over 16 amino acids. The CDR3 region is CASSAGDRANTGELFF. DNA of the CDR3: TGTGCCAGCAGTGCCGGGGACAGGGCGAACACCGGGGAGCTGTTTTTT.

This clonotype was detected only a few times. The chain employs TRBV18 and TRBJ2-2; D remains ambiguous. Trimming removed 1 base from V and 0 bases from J, with 15 bases in between. Germline V CDR1 and CDR2: KGHSH, LQKENI. The CDR3 is 18 residues long. CDR3 loop: CASSPLRPFSTNTGELFF. The CDR3 coding sequence is TGTGCCAGCTCACCACTTCGACCGTTCTCAACGAACACCGGGGAGCTGTTTTTT.

The rearrangement links TRBV19 to TRBJ2-2, with D possibly being TRBD1 or TRBD2 (5 bases each). Germline values: CDR1 LNHDA, CDR2 SQIVND (reference sequence). V shed 8 bases and J shed 8 bases, with 15 bases lying between them. The CDR3 loop spans 13 amino acids. This CDR3 reads CASGLTGPGELFF. CDR3 DNA sequence: TGTGCCAGTGGACTCACAGGTCCAGGGGAGCTGTTTTTT.

This chain joins TRBV20-1 and TRBJ2-1, with 9 bases aligning to TRBD1. J was trimmed by 9 bases and V by 0 bases; bases with no gene match: 9. Per the germline V gene, CDR1 is DFQATT and CDR2 is SNEGSKA (reference sequence). This CDR3 contains 15 residues. The DNA of the CDR3 is TGCAGTGCTAGAGATCGGGGACAGGGTGTGACTGAGCAGTTCTTC. Translation gives CSARDRGQGVTEQFF.

This chain joins TRBV27 and TRBJ2-3; D is unclear. Deletions cut 7 bases from V and 1 base from J, with 3 bases between. The CDR3 is 11 amino acids. Germline CDR1 and CDR2: MNHEY and SMNVEV (reference sequence). In nucleotides, the CDR3 is TGTGCCAGCATTGGCACAGATACGCAGTATTTT. Translated: CASIGTDTQYF.

V gene TRBV28 combines with J gene TRBJ2-5, with 8 bases fitting TRBD2. The V gene's germline CDR1 is MDHEN and CDR2 SYDVKM. The CDR3 has 16 amino acids. The V segment lost 5 bases and the J segment 0 bases; nucleotides outside the gene matches: 8. The CDR3 sequence is CASSGAGGQYQETQYF. Written as DNA, the CDR3 is TGTGCCAGCAGTGGGGCGGGAGGCCAGTACCAAGAGACCCAGTACTTC.

This rearrangement joins TRBV20-1 to TRBJ1-1, with D hard to call. From germline, CDR1 is DFQATT and CDR2 SNEGSKA (reference sequence). V was trimmed by 2 bases and J by 7 bases, leaving 8 bases between them. The CDR3 contains 11 residues. The CDR3 protein is CSARSGVEAFF. For the CDR3, the DNA is TGCAGTGCTAGATCTGGGGTTGAAGCTTTCTTT.

This clonotype was observed a few times. This chain joins TRBV20-1 and TRBJ2-7, with 10 bases that match TRBD2. V dropped 5 bases and J dropped 2; count of bases not matched to a gene: 6. Germline CDR1 is DFQATT and CDR2 is SNEGSKA (reference sequence). There are 14 residues in the CDR3. CDR3 sequence reads: CSAQSGRDTYEQYF. DNA of the CDR3: TGCAGTGCTCAAAGCGGGAGGGATACCTACGAGCAGTACTTC.

This rearrangement joins TRBV18 to TRBJ2-7; D gene ambiguous. Looked up from germline, CDR1 is KGHSH and CDR2 is LQKENI. The CDR3 runs to 13 residues. The V end was cut by 3 bases, the J end by 5 bases, with 11 bases between. This CDR3 reads CASSPRSADEQYF. The DNA for the CDR3 is TGTGCCAGCTCACCCCGGAGTGCTGACGAGCAGTACTTC.

This clonotype was detected only once. The rearrangement joins TRBV10-3 to TRBJ2-7; perhaps TRBD1 as D (6 bases). Germline values: CDR1 ENHRY, CDR2 SYGVKD. The CDR3 runs 14 residues. The V end was cut by 4 bases, the J end by 3 bases, with 13 bases between. The CDR3 region has the DNA TGTGCCATCAGTGCCTTACAGGGTATCTACGAGCAGTACTTC. Protein product: CAISALQGIYEQYF.

This clonotype was found a few times. The chain recombines TRBV10-2 with TRBJ2-2, with no clear D. Germline V gene lookup returns CDR1 WSHSY and CDR2 SAAADI. V gave up 10 bases and J gave up 2 bases, with 5 bases separating them. The CDR3 length is 11 residues. The CDR3 protein is CATHNTGELFF. Here the CDR3 DNA reads TGCGCCACCCACAACACCGGGGAGCTGTTTTTT.

In its sample, this clonotype was seen a few times. The gene calls are TRBV7-2 and TRBJ2-3; unclear D gene. This CDR3 has 14 amino acids. Germline loops: CDR1 SGHTA, CDR2 FQGNSA. V gave up 4 bases and J gave up 2 bases, with 10 bases separating them. The DNA for the CDR3 is TGTGCCAGCAGCTCCCGTATGATCACAGATACGCAGTATTTT. Encoded protein: CASSSRMITDTQYF.

The CDR3 loop is CASSLATGGPYEQYF. CDR3 coding DNA: TGCGCCAGCAGCTTGGCGACGGGAGGGCCGTACGAGCAGTACTTC. The gene calls are TRBV5-1 and TRBJ2-7, with 8 bases matching TRBD2. CDR1 is SGHRS, CDR2 YFSETQ, per germline. V shed 0 bases and J 4 bases; nucleotides not matched to a gene: 6. This CDR3 is 15 amino acids long.

The chain joins TRBV5-1 to TRBJ2-6; no clear D. Trimming shortened V by 7 bases and J by 1 base, and 15 bases separated the two germline ends. CDR3 length equals 16 residues. Germline values: CDR1 SGHRS, CDR2 YFSETQ. This CDR3 reads CASSTSPGSGANVLTF. The CDR3 nucleotides read TGCGCCAGCTCAACTTCTCCCGGGTCTGGGGCCAACGTCCTGACTTTC.